Listed here are 20 T cell receptor beta chains from one sample, sequenced in a study of T cells after yellow fever vaccination. MiXCR, applied by TCRdb to the 5' RACE reads, yields one record per CDR3 protein. The sample lists under 550,000 distinct CDR3 sequences; 20% to 25% were seen once. This specimen consisted of PBMCs, obtained roughly 20 days after the first yellow fever vaccination. These receptors all stem from a young man who received the YFV17D yellow fever vaccine.

This chain joins TRBV5-6 and TRBJ2-7; D gene unclear. The length of the CDR3 is 12 residues. Germline CDR1 reads SGHDT; CDR2 reads YYEEEE. V gave up 4 bases and J gave up 3 bases, with 8 bases separating them. The CDR3 loop reads CASSGQNYEQYV. Written as DNA, the CDR3 is TGTGCCAGCAGCGGGCAGAACTACGAGCAGTACGTC.

This clonotype has more than one count but fewer than ten. V gene TRBV7-2 combines with J gene TRBJ1-1; unclear D gene. Germline V gene lookup returns CDR1 SGHTA and CDR2 FQGNSA. This CDR3 contains 14 residues. Trimming took off 1 base at V and 10 bases at J, with 16 bases between the two ends. For the CDR3, the DNA is TGTGCCAGCAGCTTAGGTGGTCGGGGAGAAGTAGCTTTCTTT. This gives the protein CASSLGGRGEVAFF.

This clonotype was seen many times. The chain links TRBV20-1 to TRBJ2-7; 10 bases are a match to TRBD1. Germline lookup yields CDR1 DFQATT and CDR2 SNEGSKA (reference sequence). V dropped 0 bases and J dropped 3; count of bases not matched to a gene: 14. The CDR3 consists of 18 residues. This CDR3 is CSARDDGLGQGPLYEQYF. DNA of the CDR3: TGCAGTGCTAGAGATGACGGTTTGGGACAGGGGCCCCTCTACGAGCAGTACTTC.

The J gene is TRBJ2-1, the V gene TRBV7-8; 7 bases are a match to TRBD2. J was trimmed by 7 bases and V by 2 bases; bases with no gene match: 8. The germline V gene encodes CDR1 SGHVS and CDR2 FQNEAQ. The length of the CDR3 is 15 residues. This CDR3 reads CASSLWVAGENEQFF. The CDR3 region has the DNA TGTGCCAGCAGCTTATGGGTAGCGGGTGAAAATGAGCAGTTCTTC.

This clonotype was detected only a few times. The V call is TRBV7-6, the J call TRBJ2-3; a weak D match, TRBD2 (6 bases). Germline loops: CDR1 SGHVS, CDR2 FNYEAQ. Trimming pared 1 base from V and 2 bases from J, leaving 16 bases between. CDR3 size: 17 residues. The CDR3 DNA reads as TGTGCCAGCAGCTTAGGCGGGGCTTGGCAGTTCACAGATACGCAGTATTTT. Translation gives CASSLGGAWQFTDTQYF.

The table lists this clonotype with a few counts. The rearrangement uses TRBV10-3 and TRBJ2-7; tentative D call: TRBD1 (6 bases). V was trimmed by 4 bases and J by 2 bases, leaving 12 bases between them. The length of the CDR3 is 14 residues. Per germline, CDR1 ENHRY and CDR2 SYGVKD. CDR3 in amino acids: CAISGQGHTYEQYF. The CDR3 bases are TGTGCCATCAGTGGGCAGGGACACACCTACGAGCAGTACTTC.

The V call is TRBV9, the J call TRBJ2-1, with 9 bases matching TRBD1. The CDR3 totals 16 residues. In germline, CDR1 is SGDLS, CDR2 YYNGEE. V shed 0 bases, J shed 3 bases, and the junction held 4 bases outside the gene matches. DNA for the CDR3: TGTGCCAGCAGCGTAGCCAGGGACAGGGACTACAATGAGCAGTTCTTC. It translates to CASSVARDRDYNEQFF.

This sequence joins TRBV5-1 and TRBJ2-5, with 7 bases aligning to TRBD2. Losses at the gene ends were 0 bases for V and 2 bases for J; bases not matched to a gene: 4. Germline lookup yields CDR1 SGHRS and CDR2 YFSETQ. The CDR3 has 15 amino acids. The CDR3 loop reads CASSLGDYTQETQYF. The CDR3 bases are TGCGCCAGCAGCTTGGGGGACTACACTCAAGAGACCCAGTACTTC.

The V call is TRBV7-2, the J call TRBJ2-7; D unclear. CDR3 size: 13 residues. With 3 bases removed from V and 0 bases from J, the gap between germline ends came to 6 bases. Germline CDR1 reads SGHTA; CDR2 reads FQGNSA. The CDR3 DNA reads as TGTGCCAGCAGCTTCACACCCTCCTACGAGCAGTACGTC. This encodes CASSFTPSYEQYV.

This sequence joins TRBV7-2 and TRBJ2-7, with D perhaps matching TRBD1 (5 bases). The length of the CDR3 is 14 residues. Germline loops: CDR1 SGHTA, CDR2 FQGNSA. The V end lost 3 bases, the J end lost 2 bases, and 11 bases lay between the germline ends. The DNA of the CDR3 is TGTGCCAGCAGCTTGGGGCCCCAGACCTACGAGCAGTACTTC. This gives the protein CASSLGPQTYEQYF.

This clonotype was observed at least ten times. The gene calls are TRBV5-4 and TRBJ2-3; D is possibly TRBD1 (6 bases). CDR1 and CDR2 (germline): SGHNT, YYREEE (reference sequence). Trimming removed 5 bases from V and 2 bases from J, with 21 bases in between. CDR3 length: 17 amino acids. CDR3 bases: TGTGCCAGCAGGAAACAGGGTGACCTTATGGTCACAGATACGCAGTATTTT. Protein sequence: CASRKQGDLMVTDTQYF.

This clonotype was observed at least ten times. The chain carries TRBV6-1 and TRBJ2-7; 7 nucleotides line up with TRBD2. Losses at the gene ends were 6 bases for V and 1 base for J; bases not matched to a gene: 9. Looked up from germline, CDR1 is MNHNS and CDR2 is SASEGT. The CDR3 runs to 15 residues. The CDR3 is CASRKSGLTSYEQYF. For the CDR3, the DNA is TGTGCCAGCAGGAAATCGGGACTAACTTCCTACGAGCAGTACTTC.

The V gene is TRBV24-1, the J gene TRBJ2-1; TRBD2 is a possible D gene (7 bases). Per the germline V gene, CDR1 is KGHDR and CDR2 is SFDVKD. CDR3 length equals 19 residues. With 0 bases removed from V and 0 bases from J, the gap between germline ends came to 17 bases. CDR3 coding DNA: TGTGCCACCAGTGATTTGGGGGGGCGGCGGGAGAGCTCCTACAATGAGCAGTTCTTC. This encodes CATSDLGGRRESSYNEQFF.

This clonotype was detected a few times. The V call is TRBV5-1, the J call TRBJ2-2; TRBD2 might be the D (6 bases). CDR1 SGHRS and CDR2 YFSETQ come from the germline V gene. The CDR3 has 15 amino acids. Trimming took 5 bases from V and 5 from J, leaving 16 bases between them. CDR3 DNA: TGCGCCAGCAGTCGAGTCGGAGGGCGAACCGGGGAGCTGTTTTTT. Protein sequence: CASSRVGGRTGELFF.

A few counts support this clonotype. The rearrangement links TRBV5-1 to TRBJ1-6, with D perhaps matching TRBD1 (6 bases). The V and J ends lost 6 bases and 5 bases respectively, with 12 bases between them. CDR1 is SGHRS and CDR2 is YFSETQ in the germline V gene. The CDR3 is 14 residues long. The CDR3: CASTGGQNNSPLHF. DNA of the CDR3: TGCGCCAGCACCGGGGGCCAGAATAATTCACCCCTCCACTTT.

The J gene is TRBJ2-4, the V gene TRBV11-1, with TRBD1 identical over 7 bases. V gave up 3 bases and J gave up 6 bases; unmatched junction bases: 11. This CDR3 has 16 residues. The germline gives CDR1 SGHAT, CDR2 FQDESV (reference sequence). CDR3 DNA sequence: TGTGCCAGCAGCTTGAATACGCCGGGACAGTTAAACATTCAGTACTTC. Its protein is CASSLNTPGQLNIQYF.

This chain uses TRBV9 with TRBJ2-3; 10 bases line up with TRBD1. The CDR3 is made up of 17 amino acids. Trimming cost V 0 bases and J 5 bases; bases outside gene matches: 9. The germline CDR1 and CDR2 sequences are SGDLS and YYNGEE. CDR3 residues: CASSVALPGQGRDTQYF. CDR3 coding DNA: TGTGCCAGCAGCGTAGCTCTCCCGGGACAGGGGAGAGATACGCAGTATTTT.

The chain uses TRBV9 and TRBJ2-3, with unresolved D. Looked up from germline, CDR1 is SGDLS and CDR2 is YYNGEE. CDR3 length: 14 amino acids. Trimming cost V 1 base and J 2 bases, with 8 bases left between them. This CDR3 is CASSVSRNTDTQYF. DNA of the CDR3: TGTGCCAGCAGCGTAAGCCGGAACACAGATACGCAGTATTTT.

The chain joins TRBV6-1 to TRBJ1-5; a weak D match, TRBD1 (6 bases). The germline V gene has CDR1 MNHNS and CDR2 SASEGT. The CDR3 length is 17 residues. Between the trimmed V and J ends, which lost 4 bases and 7 bases, there was a span of 23 bases. The CDR3 sequence is CASSGTNTWGALQPQHF. The DNA of the CDR3 is TGTGCCAGCAGTGGTACTAACACGTGGGGGGCGTTGCAGCCCCAGCATTTT.

This clonotype was detected only a few times. CDR3 DNA: TGTGCCAGCATTTACAGGGCCTCTGGGGAGCAGTACTTC. Amino acid sequence: CASIYRASGEQYF. The chain couples TRBV6-4 to TRBJ2-7, with D possibly being TRBD1 (6 bases). Germline CDR1 reads MRHNA; CDR2 reads SNTAGT. The V gene lost 7 bases and the J gene lost 7 bases, with 17 bases spanning the gap. CDR3 length equals 13 residues.